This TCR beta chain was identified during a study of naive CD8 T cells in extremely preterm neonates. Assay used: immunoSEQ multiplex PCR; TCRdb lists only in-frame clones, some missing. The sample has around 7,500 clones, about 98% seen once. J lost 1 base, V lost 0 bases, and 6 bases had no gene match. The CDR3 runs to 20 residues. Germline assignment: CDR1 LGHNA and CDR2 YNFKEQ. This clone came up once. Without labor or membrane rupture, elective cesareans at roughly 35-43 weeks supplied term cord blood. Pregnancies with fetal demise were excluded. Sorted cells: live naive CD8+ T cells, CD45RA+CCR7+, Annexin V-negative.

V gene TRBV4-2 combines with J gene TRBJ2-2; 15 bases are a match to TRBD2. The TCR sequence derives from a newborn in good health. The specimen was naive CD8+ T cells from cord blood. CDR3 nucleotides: TGTGCCAGCAGCCAAGAATTCGGGACTAGCGGGGGGCTGAACACCGGGGAGCTGTTTTTT. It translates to CASSQEFGTSGGLNTGELFF.